The clone carrying this TCR beta chain was picked up many times. This sample stems from a study of T cells after yellow fever vaccination. From germline, CDR1 is LGHNA and CDR2 YSLEER. V dropped 3 bases and J dropped 8 bases, with 10 bases sitting between them. The CDR3 extends over 13 amino acids. The study made its TCR cDNA through 5'RACE template switching. That step introduced a universal primer site along with UMIs. TCRdb reprocessed the 5' RACE reads via MiXCR and lists one record per CDR3 protein. The data hold 300,000 to 350,000 distinct CDR3 sequences, with 4% to 5.5% observed a single time. Source: PBMCs, taken 15 days after the yellow fever booster vaccination. The rearrangement uses TRBV4-3 and TRBJ1-4; tentative D call: TRBD1 (5 bases). The receptor's source is a man aged 18 to 30 who received the YFV17D yellow fever vaccine. CDR3 protein: CASSQPGSEKLFF. DNA for the CDR3: TGCGCCAGCAGCCAGCCAGGGTCCGAAAAACTGTTTTTT.